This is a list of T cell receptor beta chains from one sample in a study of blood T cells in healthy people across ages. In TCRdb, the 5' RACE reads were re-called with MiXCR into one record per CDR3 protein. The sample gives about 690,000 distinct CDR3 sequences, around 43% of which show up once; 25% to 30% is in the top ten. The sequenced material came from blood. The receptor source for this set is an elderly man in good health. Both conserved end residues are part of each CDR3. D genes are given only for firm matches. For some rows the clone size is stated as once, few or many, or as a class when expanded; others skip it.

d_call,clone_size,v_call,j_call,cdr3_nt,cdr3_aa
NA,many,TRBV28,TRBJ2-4,TGTGCCAGCAGTGGCGGGGGCCCAAGACTAAACATTCAGTACTTC,CASSGGGPRLNIQYF
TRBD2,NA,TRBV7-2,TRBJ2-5,TGTGCCAGCAGCACGGCGGGACTAGCGGGTTCAGAGCAGTACTTC,CASSTAGLAGSEQYF
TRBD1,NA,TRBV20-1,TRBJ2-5,TGCAGTGCTAGAGATCACAGGGGTCAAGAGACCCAGTACTTC,CSARDHRGQETQYF
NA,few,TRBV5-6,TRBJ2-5,TGTGCCAGCAGCGCGGGTGACGGGGTCCAAGAGACCCAGTACTTC,CASSAGDGVQETQYF
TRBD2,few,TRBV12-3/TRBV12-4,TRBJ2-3,TGTGCCAGCAGTTTAGCGGGACTAGCTCCTAGCACAGATACGCAGTATTTT,CASSLAGLAPSTDTQYF
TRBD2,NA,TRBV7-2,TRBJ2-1,TGTGCCAGCAGCAAGGGACTAGCGGGGTCAAATGAGCAGTTCTTC,CASSKGLAGSNEQFF
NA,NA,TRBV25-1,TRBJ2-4,TGTGCCAGCAGTGAGTTCCGGGGCACGAACATTCAGTACTTC,CASSEFRGTNIQYF
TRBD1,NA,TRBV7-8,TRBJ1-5,TGTGCCAGCAGCTCGGGACAGAATAGCAATCAGCCCCAGCATTTT,CASSSGQNSNQPQHF
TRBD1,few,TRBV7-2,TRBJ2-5,TGTGCCAGCAGCTTAGGTGGGACAGGAGATGGAGAGTACCAGTACTTC,CASSLGGTGDGEYQYF
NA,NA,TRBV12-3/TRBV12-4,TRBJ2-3,TGTGCCAGCAGTTTCTCTAGCAGGTCGGGAAAAGATACGCAGTATTTT,CASSFSSRSGKDTQYF
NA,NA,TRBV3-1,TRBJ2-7,TGTGCCAGCAGTAAATCAGGGGTCAACTACGAGCAGTACTTC,CASSKSGVNYEQYF